The 22 T cell receptor beta chains given below trace back to one sample, sequenced in a study of blood T cell repertoires in COVID-19 (dated by TCRdb to 2020 to 2021). Libraries came from the immunoSEQ multiplex PCR assay. TCRdb obtained this table from immuneACCESS and retained in-frame rearrangements with V and J assigned. These tables miss some clones; where compared with another copy, unresolved V genes account for less than half of the shortfall, and the remainder is unexplained. Counted in this sample were about 39,000 clones; 87% of them appeared once. The top ten hold around 24% of the sample. Sequencing input: peripheral blood. The receptors originated from a man in his fifties or sixties with active or convalescent COVID-19.

The V and J genes are TRBV7-8 and TRBJ1-2; no reliable D call. CDR1 and CDR2 from the germline V gene are SGHVS and FQNEAQ. The CDR3 has 14 amino acids. V was trimmed by 5 bases and J by 4 bases, leaving 14 bases between them. The CDR3 loop is CASSPGVDSYGYTF. The CDR3 coding sequence is TGTGCCAGCAGCCCGGGAGTCGATAGCTATGGCTACACCTTC. Supplemented by reference TRBV7-8 and TRBJ1-2, the full variable domain reads GAGVSQSPRYKVAKRGQDVALRCDPISGHVSLFWYQQALGQGPEFLTYFQNEAQLDKSGLPSDRFFAERPEGSVSTLKIQRTQQEDSAVYLCASSPGVDSYGYTFGSGTRLTVV.

V gene TRBV10-3 combines with J gene TRBJ1-1; D not resolved. Trimming pared 2 bases from V and 1 base from J, leaving 5 bases between. Per the germline V gene, CDR1 is ENHRY and CDR2 is SYGVKD. The CDR3 covers 13 residues. This CDR3 reads CAISEEGNTEAFF. The CDR3 nucleotides read TGTGCCATCAGTGAGGAGGGGAACACTGAAGCTTTCTTT.

This clone was observed a single time. This sequence joins TRBV12-3 or TRBV12-4 and TRBJ1-4, with D unresolved. This CDR3 contains 13 residues. The ends were cut back, 4 bases at V and 4 bases at J, with 7 bases in the middle. CDR3 sequence (DNA): TGTGCCAGCAGTTCGACGGGTAATGAAAAACTGTTTTTT. It encodes CASSSTGNEKLFF.

The V call is TRBV6-5, the J call TRBJ1-2; maybe TRBD1 (6 bases). The CDR3 has 13 amino acids. Germline CDR1 is MNHEY and CDR2 is SVGAGI. Trimming took 7 bases from V and 4 from J, leaving 13 bases between them. The CDR3 is CASKLDSSYGYTF. In DNA form, the CDR3 reads TGTGCCAGCAAGCTGGACAGTTCCTATGGCTACACCTTC.

The count of this clone is one. The CDR3 DNA follows: TGTGCCAGCAGTTTTCGACTAGCACCTAGCACAGATACGCAGTATTTT. This encodes CASSFRLAPSTDTQYF. This rearrangement joins TRBV27 to TRBJ2-3, with 7 bases aligning to TRBD2. V dropped 3 bases and J dropped 0; count of bases not matched to a gene: 6. The CDR3 contains 16 residues. Germline V lookup: CDR1 MNHEY, CDR2 SMNVEV (reference sequence).

The chain employs TRBV6-5 and TRBJ2-5; the D gene is possibly TRBD2 (6 bases). Trimming took off 2 bases at V and 3 bases at J, with 10 bases between the two ends. Germline V gene data show CDR1 as MNHEY and CDR2 as SVGAGI. The CDR3 sequence is 14 residues long. The CDR3 spells CASSYRGTKETQYF. The CDR3 DNA follows: TGTGCCAGCAGTTACCGCGGGACCAAAGAGACCCAGTACTTC.

The rearrangement links TRBV19 to TRBJ2-5, with a tentative D call TRBD1 (6 bases). V gave up 3 bases and J gave up 5 bases, with 10 bases separating them. Germline CDR1 is LNHDA and CDR2 is SQIVND (reference sequence). The CDR3 covers 13 residues. The CDR3 DNA reads as TGTGCCAGTAGTATTCTAACAGGGGAGACCCAGTACTTC. Its protein is CASSILTGETQYF.

The chain has TRBV5-6 and TRBJ2-7; perhaps TRBD1 as D (6 bases). The CDR3 runs 15 residues. The germline V gene encodes CDR1 SGHDT and CDR2 YYEEEE. V lost 4 bases and J lost 3, with 17 bases in between. The CDR3 DNA is TGTGCCAGCAGCGCTAACCTTAGGACAGTCTACGAGCAGTACGTC. Translated, it gives CASSANLRTVYEQYV.

The V call is TRBV7-2, the J call TRBJ2-4; 11 bases fit TRBD1. CDR3 length equals 16 residues. Germline V gives CDR1 SGHTA, CDR2 FQGNSA. Losses at the gene ends were 4 bases for V and 6 bases for J; bases not matched to a gene: 8. The CDR3 protein is CASSSWTGGAGNIQYF. The CDR3 region has the DNA TGTGCCAGCAGCTCCTGGACAGGGGGCGCCGGAAACATTCAGTACTTC.

This chain connects TRBV6-5 to TRBJ1-1, with D possibly TRBD1 on 6 matching bases. Germline CDR1 and CDR2: MNHEY and SVGAGI. The CDR3 contains 14 residues. Trimming cost V 7 bases and J 3 bases, with 15 bases left between them. CDR3 DNA: TGTGCCAGCACTGTGGGAGGGGGGTACACTGAAGCTTTCTTT. Amino acid sequence: CASTVGGGYTEAFF.

V and J are TRBV10-3 and TRBJ1-1; 9 nucleotides agree with TRBD1. CDR3 size: 14 residues. The trim removed 4 bases at V and 4 bases at J, leaving 4 bases unmatched. The germline CDR1 and CDR2 sequences are ENHRY and SYGVKD. The CDR3: CAISADRGGTEAFF. The CDR3 DNA sequence: TGTGCCATCAGTGCAGACAGGGGGGGCACTGAAGCTTTCTTT.

This rearrangement joins TRBV6-5 to TRBJ1-2; a weak D match, TRBD1 (6 bases). The CDR3 sequence is 14 residues long. Deletions cut 10 bases from V and 6 bases from J, with 21 bases between. The germline gives CDR1 MNHEY, CDR2 SVGAGI. CDR3 region: CATLVTGSRDGYTF. CDR3 DNA sequence: TGTGCCACCTTAGTAACAGGGAGTAGGGATGGCTACACCTTC.

This rearrangement joins TRBV21-1 to TRBJ1-1; the table's D gene call, TRBD1, was not cross checked with the DNA. TRBV21-1 is given as a pseudogene. CDR3 length: 14 residues. The chain's CDR3 is CASTLRIRWTEAFF. The CDR3 bases are TGTGCCAGCACCCTAAGGATCAGGTGGACTGAAGCTTTCTTT.

The gene calls are TRBV3-1 (or the pseudogene TRBV3-2) and TRBJ1-2; D perhaps matches TRBD1 (6 bases). V was shortened by 6 bases and J by 3 bases, with 11 bases between the two germline ends. This CDR3 spans 13 amino acids. In germline, CDR1 is LGHDT, CDR2 YNNKEL (reference sequence). CDR3 sequence reads: CASRIQGDYGYTF. DNA of the CDR3: TGTGCCAGCAGGATACAGGGAGACTATGGCTACACCTTC.

The chain uses TRBV7-3 and TRBJ2-1; TRBD2 aligns across 10 bases. Looked up from germline, CDR1 is SGHTA and CDR2 is FQGTGA. The CDR3 extends over 16 amino acids. With 5 bases clipped from V and 4 bases from J, the junction kept 8 bases outside the gene matches. This CDR3 is CASSHGTSASYNEQFF. The CDR3 DNA follows: TGTGCCAGCAGCCATGGGACTAGCGCTTCATACAATGAGCAGTTCTTC.

This clone is a singleton in its sample. At one boundary the junction diverges from the germline segment, which might be a read error. This chain links TRBV12-3 or TRBV12-4 with TRBJ2-7; tentative D call: TRBD2 (5 bases). This CDR3 contains 11 residues. CDR3 nucleotides: TGTGCCAGCAGTTCGTACTCCGGGATCAACTTC. It is translated as CASSSYSGINF.

V is TRBV15 and J is TRBJ2-1, with 10 bases lining up with TRBD2. V trimming: 4 bases; J trimming: 6 bases; junction bases outside the gene matches: 3. The CDR3 contains 14 residues. CDR1 is LNHNV and CDR2 is YYDKDF in the germline V gene (reference sequence). CDR3 amino acids: CATSTRTSGNEQFF. The CDR3 DNA reads as TGTGCCACCAGCACCCGGACTAGCGGCAATGAGCAGTTCTTC.

The chain links TRBV19 to TRBJ1-5, with TRBD1 identical over 8 bases. In germline, CDR1 is LNHDA, CDR2 SQIVND (reference sequence). Trimming cost V 6 bases and J 6 bases; bases outside gene matches: 10. The CDR3 consists of 15 residues. CDR3 DNA: TGTGCCAGTAGGTCGCCGGCAGGGGGCCGTCAGCCCCAGCATTTT. Translation: CASRSPAGGRQPQHF.

V usage is TRBV6-5 and J usage is TRBJ2-1; 13 bases agree with TRBD2. Germline CDR1 is MNHEY and CDR2 is SVGAGI. V gave up 10 bases and J gave up 10 bases; unmatched junction bases: 10. The CDR3 totals 14 residues. The CDR3 nucleotides read TGTGCCATCGACAGGGGACTAGCGGGACTCGAGCAGTTCTTC. The encoded protein is CAIDRGLAGLEQFF.

The chain carries TRBV15 and TRBJ2-3; 10 bases are a match to TRBD1. With 0 bases clipped from V and 8 bases from J, the junction kept 5 bases outside the gene matches. The length of the CDR3 is 15 residues. The germline V gene has CDR1 LNHNV and CDR2 YYDKDF (reference sequence). The CDR3 region is CATSRDSRTGGTQYF. The CDR3 bases are TGTGCCACCAGCAGAGATTCCCGGACAGGGGGTACGCAGTATTTT.

The rearrangement links TRBV28 to TRBJ1-6, with 7 nucleotides matching TRBD1. CDR3 size: 13 residues. Germline-derived CDR1 and CDR2 are MDHEN and SYDVKM. Unmatched junction bases numbered 8, after V lost 7 bases and J lost 11 bases. The CDR3 DNA reads TGTGCCAGCAAACAGGACAGGCGGGCACCCCTCCACTTT. Residues: CASKQDRRAPLHF.

The chain joins TRBV5-1 to TRBJ2-3; 7 bases are a match to TRBD2. The CDR3 has 16 amino acids. The trim removed 1 base at V and 0 bases at J, leaving 5 bases unmatched. CDR1 is SGHRS, CDR2 YFSETQ, per germline. CDR3 region: CASSLQGRVSTDTQYF. DNA of the CDR3: TGCGCCAGCAGCTTGCAAGGGAGGGTCAGCACAGATACGCAGTATTTT.